The next 26 T cell receptor beta chains were all read from a single sample in a study of blood T cell repertoires in COVID-19. Method: immunoSEQ multiplex PCR; TCRdb's copy keeps in-frame clones and lacks some. The sample has 150,000 to 200,000 clones; about 86% are singletons. The material sequenced was peripheral blood. These receptors came from a man aged 60 to 69 with acute or convalescent COVID-19.

The chain couples TRBV5-1 to TRBJ2-2; D gene unclear. V was trimmed by 0 bases and J by 1 base, leaving 7 bases between them. This CDR3 has 15 amino acids. Germline V CDR1 and CDR2: SGHRS, YFSETQ. The CDR3 DNA reads as TGCGCCAGCAGCTTGGCCCAAAAGAACACCGGGGAGCTGTTTTTT. Translated: CASSLAQKNTGELFF.

This clone occurred once. The chain couples TRBV25-1 to TRBJ2-5; TRBD1 aligns across 10 bases. CDR3 length: 17 amino acids. Trimming at V came to 1 base and at J to 2 bases, leaving 7 bases not matched to a gene. Germline CDR1 reads MGHDK; CDR2 reads SYGVNS. CDR3 nucleotides: TGTGCCAGCAGTGAATTCCGGACAGGGGGTCCGCAAGAGACCCAGTACTTC. Translation gives CASSEFRTGGPQETQYF.

This chain uses TRBV7-8 with TRBJ2-7, with TRBD2 matching over 8 bases. The V gene's germline CDR1 is SGHVS and CDR2 FQNEAQ. V dropped 5 bases and J dropped 6; count of bases not matched to a gene: 9. The CDR3 length is 14 residues. In DNA, the CDR3 is TGTGCCAGCAGCACCCGGACTAGCAAACCCGAGCAGTACTTC. Encoded protein: CASSTRTSKPEQYF.

This clone was seen a handful of times. The rearrangement uses TRBV2 and TRBJ2-1; the match to TRBD2 covers 14 bases. The length of the CDR3 is 17 residues. Trimming cost V 6 bases and J 5 bases; bases outside gene matches: 9. Germline-derived CDR1 and CDR2 are SNHLY and FYNNEI. The CDR3 DNA follows: TGTGCCAGCAGGTCAAGACTAGCGGGAGGGATAGACAATGAGCAGTTCTTC. This gives the protein CASRSRLAGGIDNEQFF.

This rearrangement joins TRBV30 to TRBJ2-1; 7 bases match TRBD2. V gave up 3 bases and J gave up 2 bases; unmatched junction bases: 13. CDR3 length equals 17 residues. The V gene's germline CDR1 is GTSNPN and CDR2 SVGIG (reference sequence). The chain's CDR3 is CAWRVAGVAFPYNEQFF. The CDR3 nucleotides are TGTGCCTGGAGGGTGGCGGGAGTAGCGTTTCCCTACAATGAGCAGTTCTTC.

This chain uses TRBV2 with TRBJ2-7, with 9 bases identical to TRBD2. Germline CDR1 and CDR2: SNHLY and FYNNEI. This CDR3 contains 14 residues. V shed 4 bases and J 7 bases; nucleotides not matched to a gene: 8. This CDR3 reads CASSGVAGVGEQYF. CDR3 bases: TGTGCCAGCAGTGGTGTAGCGGGAGTAGGTGAGCAGTACTTC.

The V gene is TRBV28, the J gene TRBJ1-2; tentatively, D is TRBD1 (6 bases). Germline values: CDR1 MDHEN, CDR2 SYDVKM. This CDR3 has 13 amino acids. Deletions cut 7 bases from V and 4 bases from J, with 13 bases between. CDR3 loop: CASKVGAGYGYTF. For the CDR3, the DNA is TGTGCCAGCAAGGTGGGGGCGGGCTATGGCTACACCTTC.

This chain joins TRBV28 and TRBJ1-2; D remains unclear. V gave up 3 bases and J gave up 2 bases, with 16 bases separating them. From germline, CDR1 is MDHEN and CDR2 SYDVKM. The CDR3 is 16 amino acids. This chain's CDR3 is CASSFWAWVVNYGYTF. The CDR3 nucleotides are TGTGCCAGCAGTTTCTGGGCTTGGGTGGTAAACTATGGCTACACCTTC.

In DNA form, the CDR3 reads TGCGCCAGTAGCGACGACAGGGCTGCTAACTATGGCTACACCTTC. It encodes CASSDDRAANYGYTF. The V and J genes are TRBV10-1 and TRBJ1-2, with 7 bases fitting TRBD1. Germline V gene data show CDR1 as WNHNN and CDR2 as SYGVQD (reference sequence). The trim removed 9 bases at V and 0 bases at J, leaving 10 bases unmatched. The CDR3 contains 15 residues.

The chain uses TRBV7-3 and TRBJ2-3, with 8 positions matching TRBD2. Per the germline V gene, CDR1 is SGHTA and CDR2 is FQGTGA. The V gene end was trimmed by 5 bases and the J gene end by 4 bases; junction bases not matched to a gene: 2. This CDR3 has 13 residues. CDR3 region: CASSPTSADTQYF. The CDR3, as DNA: TGTGCCAGCAGCCCGACTAGCGCAGATACGCAGTATTTT.

The V call is TRBV24-1, the J call TRBJ1-5; D unclear. The CDR3 sequence is 13 residues long. Germline V gene lookup returns CDR1 KGHDR and CDR2 SFDVKD. Trimming took off 3 bases at V and 9 bases at J, with 11 bases between the two ends. The CDR3 bases are TGTGCCACCAGTGATCACCCCTATGGGCCCCAGCATTTT. Translation gives CATSDHPYGPQHF.

The chain links TRBV28 to TRBJ1-5; the D gene is possibly TRBD1 (5 bases). The V gene's germline CDR1 is MDHEN and CDR2 SYDVKM. This CDR3 has 18 residues. The V gene lost 2 bases and the J gene lost 0 bases, with 17 bases spanning the gap. CDR3 loop: CASSLPSPRDYSNQPQHF. DNA for the CDR3: TGTGCCAGCAGTTTACCATCACCCAGGGATTATAGCAATCAGCCCCAGCATTTT.

The chain employs TRBV19 and TRBJ1-5; D may be TRBD1 (6 bases). The ends were cut back, 3 bases at V and 2 bases at J, with 14 bases in the middle. Germline lookup yields CDR1 LNHDA and CDR2 SQIVND (reference sequence). The CDR3 is 16 amino acids. The CDR3 DNA follows: TGTGCCAGTAGTATGGGAACAGGGCCTGGCAATCAGCCCCAGCATTTT. The encoded protein is CASSMGTGPGNQPQHF.

This rearrangement joins TRBV5-1 to TRBJ2-5; D gene unclear. Germline V gene sequence: CDR1 SGHRS, CDR2 YFSETQ. Between the trimmed V and J ends, which lost 6 bases and 2 bases, there was a span of 5 bases. There are 11 residues in the CDR3. CDR3 nucleotide sequence: TGCGCCAGCAAACAACAAGAGACCCAGTACTTC. The encoded protein is CASKQQETQYF.

This chain uses TRBV2 with TRBJ2-6; possibly TRBD2 for D (5 bases). V was shortened by 6 bases and J by 1 base, with 10 bases between the two germline ends. CDR1 is SNHLY and CDR2 is FYNNEI in the germline V gene. This CDR3 has 15 residues. The CDR3, as DNA: TGTGCCAGCAGCGGGAAAAAGTCTGGGGCCAACGTCCTGACTTTC. It translates to CASSGKKSGANVLTF.

This rearrangement joins TRBV7-8 to TRBJ2-1; 14 bases match TRBD2. The germline CDR1 and CDR2 sequences are SGHVS and FQNEAQ. The CDR3 is made up of 18 amino acids. The V and J ends lost 1 base and 6 bases, in that order; junction bases with no gene match: 8. CDR3 sequence reads: CASSLVTGTSGRGNEQFF. CDR3 sequence (DNA): TGTGCCAGCAGCTTAGTTACCGGGACTAGCGGGAGAGGCAATGAGCAGTTCTTC.

J is TRBJ1-2 and V is TRBV6-6; unclear D gene. This CDR3 contains 13 residues. The V end lost 4 bases, the J end lost 1 base, and 7 bases lay between the germline ends. Germline assignment: CDR1 MNHNY and CDR2 SVGAGI (reference sequence). This CDR3 is CASSSLYNYGYTF. The CDR3 DNA follows: TGTGCCAGCAGTTCCCTTTATAACTATGGCTACACCTTC.

J is TRBJ2-2 and V is TRBV10-3; the D gene is possibly TRBD2 (7 bases). Trimming left V 10 bases short and J 0 bases short, with 15 bases between. This CDR3 region has 15 residues. Germline CDR1 is ENHRY and CDR2 is SYGVKD. This CDR3 is CATGGGSANTGELFF. In nucleotides, the CDR3 is TGTGCCACCGGGGGCGGGAGCGCGAACACCGGGGAGCTGTTTTTT.

This sequence joins TRBV14 and TRBJ2-3; D is undetermined. Trimming took off 6 bases at V and 12 bases at J, with 19 bases between the two ends. The CDR3 covers 13 residues. Looked up from germline, CDR1 is SGHDN and CDR2 is FVKESK. The DNA for the CDR3 is TGTGCCAGCAGGCAGGCCCGAGCAGCCTATCAGTATTTT. Encoded protein: CASRQARAAYQYF.

This chain joins TRBV2 and TRBJ2-3; TRBD1 agrees at 9 bases. Germline-derived CDR1 and CDR2 are SNHLY and FYNNEI. The V gene end was trimmed by 5 bases and the J gene end by 4 bases; junction bases not matched to a gene: 4. The CDR3 is 14 residues long. The CDR3 DNA sequence: TGTGCCAGCAGTATACAGGGGGCCGCAGATACGCAGTATTTT. It codes for CASSIQGAADTQYF.

This rearrangement joins TRBV5-1 to TRBJ2-5; 8 bases line up with TRBD2. The CDR3 consists of 16 residues. From germline, CDR1 is SGHRS and CDR2 YFSETQ. Losses at the gene ends were 0 bases for V and 4 bases for J; bases not matched to a gene: 8. The CDR3: CASSLGGLAGGETQYF. The DNA for the CDR3 is TGCGCCAGCAGCTTGGGGGGGCTCGCGGGAGGAGAGACCCAGTACTTC.

V usage is TRBV19 and J usage is TRBJ2-3, with 7 bases fitting TRBD1. CDR1 is LNHDA, CDR2 SQIVND, per germline (reference sequence). The ends lost 2 bases at V and 6 bases at J; junction bases unmatched: 11. The CDR3 length is 16 residues. DNA of the CDR3: TGTGCCAGTAGTATATTCCCACAGGGGAATTTGGATACGCAGTATTTT. Translated: CASSIFPQGNLDTQYF. The full variable domain, in which reference TRBV19 and TRBJ2-3 provide the parts outside the CDR3, is DGGITQSPKYLFRKEGQNVTLSCEQNLNHDAMYWYRQDPGQGLRLIYYSQIVNDFQKGDIAEGYSVSREKKESFPLTVTSAQKNPTAFYLCASSIFPQGNLDTQYFGPGTRLTVL.

The chain uses TRBV27 and TRBJ1-6; TRBD1 matches 7 bases. CDR3 length equals 16 residues. CDR1 and CDR2 (germline): MNHEY, SMNVEV (reference sequence). V shed 0 bases, J shed 9 bases, and the junction held 8 bases outside the gene matches. The CDR3 loop reads CASSLSDRVAASPLHF. CDR3 bases: TGTGCCAGCAGTTTATCAGACAGGGTTGCGGCTTCACCCCTCCACTTT.

V usage is TRBV11-2 and J usage is TRBJ2-7; D might be TRBD2 (6 bases). This CDR3 comprises 15 residues. V was shortened by 0 bases and J by 7 bases, with 16 bases between the two germline ends. Germline lookup yields CDR1 SGHAT and CDR2 FQNNGV. CDR3: CASSLDPGGFWEQYF. The CDR3 DNA reads TGTGCCAGCAGCTTAGATCCTGGGGGGTTCTGGGAGCAGTACTTC.

V is TRBV5-1 and J is TRBJ2-3; D is undetermined. The CDR3 sequence is 13 residues long. Between the trimmed V and J ends, which lost 4 bases and 0 bases, there was a span of 6 bases. Germline lookup yields CDR1 SGHRS and CDR2 YFSETQ. The CDR3 is CASSLISTDTQYF. The DNA for the CDR3 is TGCGCCAGCAGCCTTATTAGCACAGATACGCAGTATTTT.

The chain has TRBV11-2 and TRBJ2-1, with D possibly matching TRBD2 (6 bases). From germline, CDR1 is SGHAT and CDR2 FQNNGV. The CDR3 is 16 residues long. V was clipped by 1 base and J by 12 bases, with 22 bases between them. CDR3 nucleotides: TGTGCCAGCAGCTTAGGGCTACTCCGGGACCTGGGGGGGCAGTTCTTC. Translated, it gives CASSLGLLRDLGGQFF.